These 18 T cell receptor beta chains originate from one sample sequenced in a study of blood T cell repertoires in COVID-19. The repertoire was sequenced with immunoSEQ multiplex PCR; TCRdb's copy has only in-frame clones and lacks some. The profile shows about 150,000 clones, about 81% of them singletons. Sequences were obtained from PBMCs or T cells enriched from blood (not recorded which). The receptors stem from a man aged 50-60 years who had recovered from COVID-19.

The chain has TRBV9 and TRBJ2-2, with D possibly being TRBD1 (5 bases). There are 13 residues in the CDR3. CDR1 and CDR2 from the germline V gene are SGDLS and YYNGEE. Trimming removed 5 bases from V and 4 bases from J, with 9 bases in between. DNA for the CDR3: TGTGCCAGCAGGGCAGGGCTCACCGGGGAGCTGTTTTTT. Translating gives CASRAGLTGELFF.

The V gene is TRBV11-2, the J gene TRBJ2-7; 10 bases map to TRBD2. The germline V gene encodes CDR1 SGHAT and CDR2 FQNNGV. There are 15 residues in the CDR3. The V gene end was trimmed by 5 bases and the J gene end by 2 bases; junction bases not matched to a gene: 6. The CDR3 DNA reads TGTGCCAGCAGCCAGGGACTAGCGCTGACCTACGAGCAGTACTTC. Protein sequence: CASSQGLALTYEQYF.

This chain links TRBV5-6 with TRBJ1-3; maybe TRBD1 (5 bases). CDR3 length equals 17 residues. The V gene's germline CDR1 is SGHDT and CDR2 YYEEEE. V was pared by 0 bases and J by 0 bases, with 13 bases between. This chain's CDR3 is CASSLAAGPSSGNTIYF. The CDR3, as DNA: TGTGCCAGCAGCTTGGCGGCAGGGCCATCCTCTGGAAACACCATATATTTT.

This clone was seen just once. V usage is TRBV2 and J usage is TRBJ2-7; 7 nucleotides align to TRBD1. After removal of 6 bases from V and 2 bases from J, the junction contained 10 bases not matched to a gene. Looked up from germline, CDR1 is SNHLY and CDR2 is FYNNEI. This CDR3 has 15 residues. CDR3 in DNA: TGTGCCAGCAGCCAGGACAGGTCTACTACCTACGAGCAGTACTTC. Translating gives CASSQDRSTTYEQYF.

The CDR3 coding sequence is TGTGCCAGCTCACCCCCCGGGACAGAGAACTATGGCTACACCTTC. Its protein is CASSPPGTENYGYTF. This chain uses TRBV18 with TRBJ1-2, with 7 bases that match TRBD1. Per germline, CDR1 KGHSH and CDR2 LQKENI. V lost 3 bases to trimming and J lost 2 bases; unmatched junction nucleotides: 6. This CDR3 is 15 amino acids long.

This chain joins TRBV11-3 and TRBJ2-2; TRBD2 might be the D (5 bases). The CDR3 is 14 amino acids. Trimming removed 5 bases at V and 3 bases at J, with 10 bases between. Germline loops: CDR1 SGHNT, CDR2 YENEEA. CDR3 sequence: CASSLERDTGELFF. In nucleotides, the CDR3 is TGTGCCAGCAGCCTTGAGAGGGACACCGGGGAGCTGTTTTTT.

This clone was counted a few times. This chain connects TRBV7-2 to TRBJ1-1; D unclear. V lost 1 base and J 0 bases, leaving 9 bases between the germline ends. This CDR3 is built from 15 residues. CDR1 and CDR2 from the germline V gene are SGHTA and FQGNSA. The CDR3 DNA sequence: TGTGCCAGCAGCTTAGTTCTAGGCATGAACACTGAAGCTTTCTTT. It encodes CASSLVLGMNTEAFF.

The chain is built from TRBV5-6 and TRBJ1-1; no clear D gene. V lost 0 bases to trimming and J lost 0 bases, with 9 bases between them. CDR3 size: 15 residues. Germline V CDR1 and CDR2: SGHDT, YYEEEE. The CDR3 region has the DNA TGTGCCAGCAGCTTGGGGCTAGGCGTGAACACTGAAGCTTTCTTT. Translated: CASSLGLGVNTEAFF.

J is TRBJ1-1 and V is TRBV19; D not certain. This CDR3 has 15 residues. The germline gives CDR1 LNHDA, CDR2 SQIVND (reference sequence). V was pared by 3 bases and J by 4 bases, with 15 bases between. The CDR3 sequence: CASSINEFGGTEAFF. CDR3 DNA sequence: TGTGCCAGTAGTATCAATGAATTCGGAGGCACTGAAGCTTTCTTT.

This chain joins TRBV7-9 and TRBJ1-3, with D perhaps matching TRBD1 (6 bases). CDR1 SEHNR and CDR2 FQNEAQ come from the germline V gene (reference sequence). Trimming removed 3 bases at V and 0 bases at J, with 12 bases between. CDR3 size: 16 residues. CDR3 in amino acids: CASSLDSFSSGNTIYF. The CDR3, as DNA: TGTGCCAGCAGCTTGGACAGTTTCAGCTCTGGAAACACCATATATTTT.

The chain couples TRBV2 to TRBJ2-3; 7 bases agree with TRBD2. The CDR3 contains 15 residues. Trimming at V came to 1 base and at J to 4 bases, leaving 5 bases not matched to a gene. The germline V gene encodes CDR1 SNHLY and CDR2 FYNNEI. The CDR3 nucleotides read TGTGCCAGCAGTGAAGAAGCGGGGAGGGCAGATACGCAGTATTTT. Protein: CASSEEAGRADTQYF.

The chain joins TRBV11-2 to TRBJ2-2; perhaps TRBD1 as D (5 bases). V lost 2 bases, J lost 7 bases, and 11 bases lay in between. This CDR3 has 14 residues. Germline V CDR1 and CDR2: SGHAT, FQNNGV. CDR3 residues: CASSLRRDIGELFF. The DNA for the CDR3 is TGTGCCAGCAGCTTACGCAGGGATATCGGGGAGCTGTTTTTT.

This clone was seen only a few times. The chain uses TRBV19 and TRBJ1-1, with D tentatively TRBD1 (5 bases). Trimming removed 1 base from V and 10 bases from J, with 16 bases in between. This CDR3 spans 14 amino acids. CDR1 LNHDA and CDR2 SQIVND come from the germline V gene (reference sequence). CDR3 sequence: CASSIGTGGRGAFF. The CDR3 bases are TGTGCCAGTAGTATAGGGACGGGAGGAAGGGGAGCTTTCTTT.

The chain combines TRBV12-5 with TRBJ2-3; TRBD2 aligns across 9 bases. CDR3 length: 19 residues. The V and J ends lost 5 bases and 1 base, in that order; junction bases with no gene match: 16. The germline CDR1 and CDR2 sequences are LGHNT and FRNRAP. The CDR3 loop is CASGPTHPGLAYRTDTQYF. The CDR3 nucleotides are TGTGCTAGTGGTCCCACACACCCGGGACTAGCATACCGCACAGATACGCAGTATTTT. Full variable domain (outside the CDR3, taken from reference TRBV12-5 and TRBJ2-3): DARVTQTPRHKVTEMGQEVTMRCQPILGHNTVFWYRQTMMQGLELLAYFRNRAPLDDSGMPKDRFSAEMPDATLATLKIQPSEPRDSAVYFCASGPTHPGLAYRTDTQYFGPGTRLTVL.

V gene TRBV5-1 combines with J gene TRBJ1-4; TRBD1 aligns across 7 bases. CDR3 size: 14 residues. Germline V lookup: CDR1 SGHRS, CDR2 YFSETQ. With 4 bases clipped from V and 0 bases from J, the junction kept 0 bases outside the gene matches. The CDR3: CASSTGATNEKLFF. The CDR3, as DNA: TGCGCCAGCAGCACAGGGGCAACTAATGAAAAACTGTTTTTT.

The chain couples TRBV5-1 to TRBJ1-1; no reliable D call. The germline V gene has CDR1 SGHRS and CDR2 YFSETQ. This CDR3 is built from 14 residues. V lost 0 bases to trimming and J lost 1 base, with 7 bases between them. In DNA form, the CDR3 reads TGCGCCAGCAGCTTGGGGGGAGCGAACACTGAAGCTTTCTTT. It encodes CASSLGGANTEAFF.

The rearrangement joins TRBV5-1 to TRBJ1-2, with 8 bases lining up with TRBD1. Germline lookup yields CDR1 SGHRS and CDR2 YFSETQ. Trimming at V came to 4 bases and at J to 3 bases, leaving 8 bases not matched to a gene. This CDR3 has 15 amino acids. In DNA form, the CDR3 reads TGCGCCAGCAGCCCAGGACAGGGTATGGACTATGGCTACACCTTC. This encodes CASSPGQGMDYGYTF. The whole variable domain, remainder taken from reference TRBV5-1 and TRBJ1-2, is KAGVTQTPRYLIKTRGQQVTLSCSPISGHRSVSWYQQTPGQGLQFLFEYFSETQRNKGNFPGRFSGRQFSNSRSEMNVSTLELGDSALYLCASSPGQGMDYGYTFGSGTRLTVV.

The chain joins TRBV29-1 to TRBJ1-1; possible D gene TRBD1, 6 bases. Germline V CDR1 and CDR2: SQVTM, ANQGSEA. The CDR3 totals 15 residues. V was shortened by 3 bases and J by 0 bases, with 14 bases between the two germline ends. CDR3 sequence reads: CSVDLRQVMNTEAFF. DNA for the CDR3: TGCAGCGTTGACCTCCGACAGGTTATGAACACTGAAGCTTTCTTT.